This TCR beta chain derives from a study of cytomegalovirus exposure and HLA in healthy donors. Study results and caveats: As was reported, the classifier diagnosed cytomegalovirus status with high specificity and sensitivity. Among TCR beta chains, those listed as cytomegalovirus-associated numbered over 150. Testing in vitro showed a few CMV-associated chains specific for CMV antigens.

Sequencing used immunoSEQ multiplex PCR; TCRdb keeps in-frame clones, though not all of them. The sample shows 100,000 to 150,000 clones, over 75% of them seen only once. Donors were drawn from the approximately 120-subject validation cohort, separate from the approximately 680-subject first cohort. This clone is a singleton in its sample. Its antigen is unidentified. The CDR3 extends over 14 amino acids. V lost 3 bases and J lost 6, with 12 bases in between. The germline gives CDR1 SGHTA, CDR2 FQGNSA. This rearrangement joins TRBV7-2 to TRBJ2-1; no firm D call. Source material: PBMCs. The TCR sequence derives from a woman between 25 and 40 years old in good health and CMV-seronegative. CDR3 protein: CASSFLGSVNEQFF. CDR3 DNA sequence: TGTGCCAGCAGCTTCCTAGGATCCGTCAATGAGCAGTTCTTC.